This TCR beta chain was recovered during a study of molecular identifiers for immune sequencing clone quantification. The overall study: Four of five splits of RNA from roughly 20,000 or 100,000 naive CD8 cells were sequenced in replicates.

TCRdb re-called the PCR reads through MiXCR, storing one row per CDR3 protein. The data show about 640,000 distinct CDR3 sequences, with just under 20% seen just once and roughly 0.83% held by the top ten. Sorting was used to obtain naive CD8 T cells (CD8+CD4-CCR7+CD45RA+). V gave up 7 bases and J gave up 0 bases; unmatched junction bases: 6. The CDR3 spans 14 residues. The germline CDR1 and CDR2 sequences are GTSNPN and SVGIG (reference sequence). This clonotype has at least ten counts. Its target is unknown. Findings of the study overall: Naive cells had under 1% of molecules in clones above 20 RNA copies, effectors over 97%.

Specimen: naive CD8+ T cells from blood, with Jurkat cell RNA spiked in. Subset denoted: FACS-sorted CD8+CD4-CCR7+CD45RA+ naive T cells. J is TRBJ1-1 and V is TRBV30, with 9 bases lining up with TRBD1. This clonotype was sampled from a human donor in good health. Some libraries in this study had Jurkat cell RNA spiked in. The CDR3 DNA follows: TGTGCCTCGGACAGGGGCCGTTTGAACACTGAAGCTTTCTTT. Its protein is CASDRGRLNTEAFF.